This T cell receptor beta chain was captured by sequencing in a study of tumor-infiltrating lymphocytes in primary liver carcinoma. Study-level background: Donors had hepatocellular carcinoma or combined HCC and intrahepatic cholangiocarcinoma.

Scientists recovered RNA and DNA together from approximately 20-30 mg of unsorted bulk tissue. Each participant had primary liver carcinoma, and surgical resection was the treatment. None of the patients had received treatment, and all had chronic HBV infection. This CDR3 spans 11 amino acids. From germline, CDR1 is SQVTM and CDR2 ANQGSEA. Trimming pared 7 bases from V and 7 bases from J, leaving 14 bases between. Broader study findings: Blood had a significantly lower top-250-clone fraction than tumors did (p = 0.039).

Using a constant-region primer together with ProtoScript II reverse transcriptase, TCR beta cDNA was made from roughly 500 ng of total RNA. Nested multiplex PCR, run for three rounds with slightly modified ARM-PCR, yielded TCR beta libraries. Use of TRBV1-TRBV30 forward primers with a C-beta reverse primer characterized the first two PCR rounds, which lasted around 9 cycles each. TCRdb used MiXCR to reprocess the multiplex PCR reads, holding one entry per CDR3 protein. The repertoire holds about 64,000 distinct CDR3 sequences, with around 64% as singletons. This clonotype was detected only once. What it binds is not known.

This receptor was taken from a man between 40 and 49 years old with primary liver carcinoma and hepatitis B virus infection. The sample comprised liver tumor tissue from sampling region 4. The subset is: tumor region T4, right-lateral pole. The chain uses TRBV29-1 and TRBJ2-7, with D possibly being TRBD1 (6 bases). Here the CDR3 DNA reads TGCAGCGCCCGCACAGGGCAAGAGCAGTACTTC. Translation: CSARTGQEQYF.